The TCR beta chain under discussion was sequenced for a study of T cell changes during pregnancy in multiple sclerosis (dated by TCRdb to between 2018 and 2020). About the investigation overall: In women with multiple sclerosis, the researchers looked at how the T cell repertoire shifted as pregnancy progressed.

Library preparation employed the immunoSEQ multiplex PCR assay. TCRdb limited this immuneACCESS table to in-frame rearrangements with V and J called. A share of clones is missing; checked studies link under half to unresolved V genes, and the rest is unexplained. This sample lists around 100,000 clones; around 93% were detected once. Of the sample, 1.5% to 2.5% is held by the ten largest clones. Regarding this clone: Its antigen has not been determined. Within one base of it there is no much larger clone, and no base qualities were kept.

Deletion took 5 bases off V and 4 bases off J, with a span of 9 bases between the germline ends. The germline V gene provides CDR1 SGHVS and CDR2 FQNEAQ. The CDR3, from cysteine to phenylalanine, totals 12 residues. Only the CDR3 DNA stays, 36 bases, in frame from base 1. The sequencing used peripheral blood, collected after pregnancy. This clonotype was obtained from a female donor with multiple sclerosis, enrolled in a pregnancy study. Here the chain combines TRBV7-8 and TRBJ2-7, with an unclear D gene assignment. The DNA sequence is TGTGCCAGCAGCCAAGCGAGGTACGAGCAGTACTTC. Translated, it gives CASSQARYEQYF.